This T cell receptor (beta chain) was sequenced during a study of T cell repertoires in cytomegalovirus infection. Germline-derived CDR1 and CDR2 are SGHAT and FQNNGV. V lost 3 bases and J lost 2; bases outside the gene matches: 2. The CDR3 loop spans 14 amino acids. This clonotype was detected a few times. Its antigen is unidentified. One entry per CDR3 protein results from TCRdb running MiXCR on the reads. Here the sample spans around 300,000 distinct CDR3 sequences, roughly 21% being singletons. V is TRBV11-2 and J is TRBJ1-1, with 8 bases fitting TRBD1. The receptor comes from a human donor in good health (CMV status not recorded). Some clones in this sample may be carry-over from other donors' samples. The sample consisted of cultured PBMCs, taken from culture after CMV antigen stimulation. CDR3 region: CASSLGQDNTEAFF. CDR3 bases: TGTGCCAGCAGCTTGGGACAGGATAACACTGAAGCTTTCTTT.